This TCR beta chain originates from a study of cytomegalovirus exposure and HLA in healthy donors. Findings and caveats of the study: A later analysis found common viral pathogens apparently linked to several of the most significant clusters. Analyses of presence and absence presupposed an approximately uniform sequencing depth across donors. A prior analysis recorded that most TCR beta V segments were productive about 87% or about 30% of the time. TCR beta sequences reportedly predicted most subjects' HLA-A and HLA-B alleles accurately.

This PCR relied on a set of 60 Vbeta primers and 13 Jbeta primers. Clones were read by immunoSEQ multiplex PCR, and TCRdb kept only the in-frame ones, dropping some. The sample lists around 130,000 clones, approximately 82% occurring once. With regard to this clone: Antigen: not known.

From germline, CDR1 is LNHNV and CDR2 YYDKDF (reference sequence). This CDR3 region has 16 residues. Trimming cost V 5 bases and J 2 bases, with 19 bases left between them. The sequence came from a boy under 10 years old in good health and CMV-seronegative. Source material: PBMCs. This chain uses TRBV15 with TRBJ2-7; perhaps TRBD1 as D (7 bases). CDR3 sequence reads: CATSSGGPGLAYEQYF. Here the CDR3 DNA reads TGTGCCACCAGCTCAGGGGGGCCAGGGTTGGCCTACGAGCAGTACTTC.